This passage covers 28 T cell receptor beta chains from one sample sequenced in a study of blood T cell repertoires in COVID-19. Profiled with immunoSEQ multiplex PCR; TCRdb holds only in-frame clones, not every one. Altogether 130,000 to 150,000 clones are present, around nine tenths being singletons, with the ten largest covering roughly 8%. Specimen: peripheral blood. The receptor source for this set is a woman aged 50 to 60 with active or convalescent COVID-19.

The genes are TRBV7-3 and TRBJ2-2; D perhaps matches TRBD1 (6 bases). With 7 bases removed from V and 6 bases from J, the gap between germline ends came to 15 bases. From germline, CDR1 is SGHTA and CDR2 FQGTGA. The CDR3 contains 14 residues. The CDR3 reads CASNYQGPPGELFF. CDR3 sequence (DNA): TGTGCCAGCAACTACCAGGGGCCCCCCGGGGAGCTGTTTTTT.

This CDR3 reads CASSQYSAGEAKNIQYF. CDR3 sequence (DNA): TGCGCCAGCAGCCAATATAGCGCAGGGGAAGCCAAAAACATTCAGTACTTC. V usage is TRBV4-1 and J usage is TRBJ2-4, with D tentatively TRBD1 (6 bases). The V end lost 2 bases, the J end lost 0 bases, and 14 bases lay between the germline ends. The CDR3 covers 17 residues. CDR1 is MGHRA and CDR2 is YSYEKL in the germline V gene.

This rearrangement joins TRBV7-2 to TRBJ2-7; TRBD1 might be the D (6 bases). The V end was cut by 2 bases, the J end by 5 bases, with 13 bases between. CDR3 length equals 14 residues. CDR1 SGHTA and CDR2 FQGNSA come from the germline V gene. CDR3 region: CASSLIQGHHEQYF. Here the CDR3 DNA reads TGTGCCAGCAGCTTAATCCAGGGGCACCACGAGCAGTACTTC.

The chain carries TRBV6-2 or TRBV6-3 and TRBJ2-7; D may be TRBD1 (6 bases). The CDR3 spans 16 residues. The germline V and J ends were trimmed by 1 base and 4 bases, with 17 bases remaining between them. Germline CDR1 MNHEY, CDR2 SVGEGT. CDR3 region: CASSYLRRGRLYEQYF. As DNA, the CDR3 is TGTGCCAGCAGTTACTTGCGCAGGGGAAGACTATACGAGCAGTACTTC.

CDR3 amino acids: CASGLANEQFF. The DNA of the CDR3 is TGCGCCAGCGGTCTAGCGAATGAGCAGTTCTTC. V gene TRBV5-1 combines with J gene TRBJ2-1; tentative D call: TRBD2 (6 bases). Trimming pared 7 bases from V and 7 bases from J, leaving 9 bases between. CDR3 size: 11 residues. The germline V gene encodes CDR1 SGHRS and CDR2 YFSETQ. Using reference TRBV5-1 and TRBJ2-1 for the parts outside the CDR3, the full variable domain is KAGVTQTPRYLIKTRGQQVTLSCSPISGHRSVSWYQQTPGQGLQFLFEYFSETQRNKGNFPGRFSGRQFSNSRSEMNVSTLELGDSALYLCASGLANEQFFGPGTRLTVL.

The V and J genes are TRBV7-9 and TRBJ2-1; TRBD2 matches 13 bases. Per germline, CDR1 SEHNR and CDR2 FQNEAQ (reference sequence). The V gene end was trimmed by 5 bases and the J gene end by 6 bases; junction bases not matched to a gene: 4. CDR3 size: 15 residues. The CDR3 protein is CASSPGLAGFNEQFF. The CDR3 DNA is TGTGCCAGCAGCCCGGGACTAGCGGGATTCAATGAGCAGTTCTTC.

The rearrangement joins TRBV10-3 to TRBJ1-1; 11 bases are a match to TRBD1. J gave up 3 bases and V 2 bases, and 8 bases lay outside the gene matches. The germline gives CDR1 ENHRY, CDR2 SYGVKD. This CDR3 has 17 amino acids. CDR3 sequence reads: CAISETRTGGRDTEAFF. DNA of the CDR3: TGTGCCATCAGTGAGACCCGGACAGGGGGCCGGGACACTGAAGCTTTCTTT.

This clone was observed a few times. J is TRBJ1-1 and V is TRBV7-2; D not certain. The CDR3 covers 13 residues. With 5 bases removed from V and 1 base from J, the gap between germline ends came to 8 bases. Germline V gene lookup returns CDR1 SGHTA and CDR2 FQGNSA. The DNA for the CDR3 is TGTGCCAGCAGCACAAAAACGAACACTGAAGCTTTCTTT. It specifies CASSTKTNTEAFF.

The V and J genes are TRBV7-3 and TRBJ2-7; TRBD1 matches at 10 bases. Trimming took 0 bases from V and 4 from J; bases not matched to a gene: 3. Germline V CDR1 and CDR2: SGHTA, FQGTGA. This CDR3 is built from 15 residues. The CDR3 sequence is CASSLTAGQGYEQYF. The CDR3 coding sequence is TGTGCCAGCAGCTTAACCGCGGGACAGGGGTACGAGCAGTACTTC.

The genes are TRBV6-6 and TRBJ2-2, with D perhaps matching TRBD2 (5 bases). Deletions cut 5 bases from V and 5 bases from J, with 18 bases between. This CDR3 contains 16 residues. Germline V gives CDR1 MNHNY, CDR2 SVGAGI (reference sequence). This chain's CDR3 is CASSHHPGGGTGELFF. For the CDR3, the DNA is TGTGCCAGCAGTCACCACCCCGGCGGAGGTACCGGGGAGCTGTTTTTT.

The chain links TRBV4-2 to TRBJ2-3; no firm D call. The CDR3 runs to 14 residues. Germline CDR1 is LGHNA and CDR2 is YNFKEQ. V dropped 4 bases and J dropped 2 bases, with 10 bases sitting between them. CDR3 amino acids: CASSLTRNTDTQYF. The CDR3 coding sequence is TGTGCCAGCAGCCTCACAAGAAACACAGATACGCAGTATTTT.

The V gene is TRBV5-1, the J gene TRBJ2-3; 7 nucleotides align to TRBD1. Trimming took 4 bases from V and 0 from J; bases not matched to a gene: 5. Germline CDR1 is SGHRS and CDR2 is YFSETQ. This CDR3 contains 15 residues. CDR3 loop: CASSERDSSTDTQYF. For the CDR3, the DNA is TGCGCCAGCAGCGAAAGGGACAGCAGCACAGATACGCAGTATTTT. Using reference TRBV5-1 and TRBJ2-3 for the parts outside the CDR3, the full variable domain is KAGVTQTPRYLIKTRGQQVTLSCSPISGHRSVSWYQQTPGQGLQFLFEYFSETQRNKGNFPGRFSGRQFSNSRSEMNVSTLELGDSALYLCASSERDSSTDTQYFGPGTRLTVL.

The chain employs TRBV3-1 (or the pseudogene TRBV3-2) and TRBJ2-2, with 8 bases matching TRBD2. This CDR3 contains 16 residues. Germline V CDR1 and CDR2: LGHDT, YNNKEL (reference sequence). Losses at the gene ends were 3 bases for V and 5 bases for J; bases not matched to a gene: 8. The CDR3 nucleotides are TGTGCCAGCAGCCACCCGAGCGGGAGTGGAACCGGGGAGCTGTTTTTT. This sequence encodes CASSHPSGSGTGELFF.

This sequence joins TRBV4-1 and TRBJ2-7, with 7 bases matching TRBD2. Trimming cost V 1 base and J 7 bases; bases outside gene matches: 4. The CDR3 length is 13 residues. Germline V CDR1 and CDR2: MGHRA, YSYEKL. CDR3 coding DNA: TGCGCCAGCAGCCAAGCCGGGGGGAGGGAGCAGTACTTC. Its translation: CASSQAGGREQYF.

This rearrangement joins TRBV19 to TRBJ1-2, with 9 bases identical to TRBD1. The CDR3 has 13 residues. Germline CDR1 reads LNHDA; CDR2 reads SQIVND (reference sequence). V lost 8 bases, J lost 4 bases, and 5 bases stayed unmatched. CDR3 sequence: CASGDRDLYGYTF. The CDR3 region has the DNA TGTGCCAGTGGGGACAGGGACCTCTATGGCTACACCTTC.

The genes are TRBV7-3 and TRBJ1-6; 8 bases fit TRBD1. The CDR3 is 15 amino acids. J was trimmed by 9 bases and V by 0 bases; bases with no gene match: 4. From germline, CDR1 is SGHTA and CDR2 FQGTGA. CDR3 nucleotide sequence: TGTGCCAGCAGCTTAACTTCCAGGGGGCTTTCACCCCTCCACTTT. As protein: CASSLTSRGLSPLHF. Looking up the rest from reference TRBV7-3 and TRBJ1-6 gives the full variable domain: GAGVSQTPSNKVTEKGKYVELRCDPISGHTALYWYRQSLGQGPEFLIYFQGTGAADDSGLPNDRFFAVRPEGSVSTLKIQRTERGDSAVYLCASSLTSRGLSPLHFGNGTRLTVT.

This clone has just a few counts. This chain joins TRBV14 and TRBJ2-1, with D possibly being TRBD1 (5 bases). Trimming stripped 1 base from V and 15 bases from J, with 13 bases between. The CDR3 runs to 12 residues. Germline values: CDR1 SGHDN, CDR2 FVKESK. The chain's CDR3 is CASSQVAQALFF. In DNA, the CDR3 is TGTGCCAGCAGCCAAGTTGCACAGGCACTGTTCTTC.

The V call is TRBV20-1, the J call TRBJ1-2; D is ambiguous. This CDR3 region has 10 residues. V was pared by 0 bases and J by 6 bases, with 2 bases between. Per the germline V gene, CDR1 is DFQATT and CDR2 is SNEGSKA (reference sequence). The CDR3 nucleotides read TGCAGTGCTAGAGATAATGGCTACACCTTC. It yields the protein CSARDNGYTF.

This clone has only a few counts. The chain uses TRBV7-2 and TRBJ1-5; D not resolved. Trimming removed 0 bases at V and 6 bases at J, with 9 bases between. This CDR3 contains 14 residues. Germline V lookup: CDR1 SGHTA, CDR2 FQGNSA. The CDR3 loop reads CASSLAPGTQPQHF. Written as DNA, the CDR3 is TGTGCCAGCAGCTTAGCCCCAGGTACTCAGCCCCAGCATTTT.

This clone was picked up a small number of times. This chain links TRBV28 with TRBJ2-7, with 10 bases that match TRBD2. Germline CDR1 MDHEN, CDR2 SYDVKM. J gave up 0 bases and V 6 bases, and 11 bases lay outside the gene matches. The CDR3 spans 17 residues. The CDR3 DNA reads TGTGCCAGCAGCTCCCCCGGGACTAGCGCCAGCTCCTACGAGCAGTACTTC. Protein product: CASSSPGTSASSYEQYF.

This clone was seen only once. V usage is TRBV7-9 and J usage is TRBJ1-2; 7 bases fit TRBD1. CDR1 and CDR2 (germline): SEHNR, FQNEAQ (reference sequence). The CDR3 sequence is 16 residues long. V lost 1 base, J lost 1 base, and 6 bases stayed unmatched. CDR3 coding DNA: TGTGCCAGCAGCTTAGGAAGACAGGGAAGTAACTATGGCTACACCTTC. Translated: CASSLGRQGSNYGYTF.

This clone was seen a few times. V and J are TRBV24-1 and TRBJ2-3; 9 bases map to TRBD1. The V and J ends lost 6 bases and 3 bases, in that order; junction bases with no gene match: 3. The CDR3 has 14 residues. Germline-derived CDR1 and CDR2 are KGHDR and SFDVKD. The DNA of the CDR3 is TGTGCCACCAGTTCCGACAGGGGGACAGATACGCAGTATTTT. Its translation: CATSSDRGTDTQYF.

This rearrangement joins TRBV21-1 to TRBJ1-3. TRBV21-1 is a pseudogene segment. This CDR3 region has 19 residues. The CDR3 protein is CASIKDGGYYLRSGNTIYF. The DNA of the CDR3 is TGTGCCAGCATAAAGGACGGGGGATACTATCTTCGCTCTGGAAACACCATATATTTT.

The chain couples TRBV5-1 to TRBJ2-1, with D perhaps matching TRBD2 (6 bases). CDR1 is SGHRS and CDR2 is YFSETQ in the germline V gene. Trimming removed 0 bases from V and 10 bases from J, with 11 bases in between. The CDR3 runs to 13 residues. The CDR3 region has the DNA TGCGCCAGCAGCTTGGCAGCGGGTTTCGAGCAGTTCTTC. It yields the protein CASSLAAGFEQFF.

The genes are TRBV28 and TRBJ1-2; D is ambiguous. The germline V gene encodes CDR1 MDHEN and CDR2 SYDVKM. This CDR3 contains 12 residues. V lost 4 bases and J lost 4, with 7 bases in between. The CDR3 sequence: CASSSSGYGYTF. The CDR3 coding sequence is TGTGCCAGCAGTTCGAGTGGCTATGGCTACACCTTC.

In DNA form, the CDR3 reads TGTGCCAGCAGCTTACGGGGGATGAACACTGAAGCTTTCTTT. Its protein product is CASSLRGMNTEAFF. The rearrangement joins TRBV7-2 to TRBJ1-1, with D possibly TRBD1 on 5 matching bases. This CDR3 is built from 14 residues. The V gene's germline CDR1 is SGHTA and CDR2 FQGNSA. With 2 bases removed from V and 0 bases from J, the gap between germline ends came to 7 bases.

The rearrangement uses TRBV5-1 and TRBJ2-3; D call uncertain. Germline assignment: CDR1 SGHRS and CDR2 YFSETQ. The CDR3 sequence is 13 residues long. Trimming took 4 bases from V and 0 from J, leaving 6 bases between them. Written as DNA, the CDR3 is TGCGCCAGCAGCGGAGCTAGCACAGATACGCAGTATTTT. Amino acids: CASSGASTDTQYF.

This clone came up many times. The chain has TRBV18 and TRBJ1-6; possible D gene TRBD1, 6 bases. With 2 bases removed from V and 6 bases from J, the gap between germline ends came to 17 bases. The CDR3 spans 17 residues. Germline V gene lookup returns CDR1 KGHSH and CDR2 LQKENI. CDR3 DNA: TGTGCCAGCTCACCAAGCCTGTACAGGGCCCCTAATTCACCCCTCCACTTT. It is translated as CASSPSLYRAPNSPLHF.